Listed below are T cell receptor beta chains from one sample, sequenced in a study of CD8 T cells in ankylosing spondylitis. MiXCR, run by TCRdb on the 5' RACE reads, gives a single entry per CDR3 protein. The sample includes 150,000 to 200,000 distinct CDR3 sequences, approximately 13% seen only once; the top ten take 9.5% to 11%. The sample comprised blood, either unsorted or a sorted T cell fraction (not recorded which). Receptors were obtained from a female donor with ankylosing spondylitis or in good health (not recorded which). CDR3s include the opening cysteine and the closing phenylalanine or tryptophan. D genes are given only for firm matches. Clone size is not always given. Where it is, it says once, few, many or a class for expanded clones.

v_call	j_call	d_call	clone_size	cdr3_aa	cdr3_nt
TRBV9	TRBJ2-1	NA	many	CASTPEGNDEQFF	TGTGCCAGCACCCCTGAGGGTAACGATGAGCAGTTCTTC
TRBV11-3	TRBJ2-3	TRBD2	NA	CASSPRAGGYTDTQYF	TGTGCCAGCAGCCCGCGGGCGGGGGGTTACACAGATACGCAGTATTTT
TRBV20-1	TRBJ2-1	TRBD2	NA	CSAKPLAGGIYNEQFF	TGCAGTGCCAAACCGCTAGCGGGAGGCATATACAATGAGCAGTTCTTC
TRBV6-2/TRBV6-3	TRBJ1-5	NA	many	CASSYLAGPDSNQPQHF	TGTGCCAGCAGTTACCTTGCCGGACCCGATAGCAATCAGCCCCAGCATTTT
TRBV6-1	TRBJ1-1	NA	few	CASRGLEGQHRLF	TGTGCCAGCAGGGGACTTGAAGGACAGCATAGACTTTTT
TRBV3-1	TRBJ2-7	TRBD1	many	CASSQGGQGTYEQYF	TGTGCCAGCAGCCAGGGTGGACAGGGTACCTACGAGCAGTACTTC
TRBV10-3	TRBJ2-1	NA	many	CAISVGRSSGEQFF	TGTGCCATCAGTGTGGGGCGGAGTAGCGGTGAGCAGTTCTTC
TRBV6-2/TRBV6-3	TRBJ1-1	TRBD1	many	CASSLHETGSTEAFF	TGTGCCAGCAGTCTACATGAGACAGGGAGCACTGAAGCTTTCTTT
TRBV10-3	TRBJ2-7	NA	many	CAISELGKRQDSYEQYF	TGTGCCATCAGTGAACTTGGAAAGCGACAGGACTCCTACGAGCAGTACTTC
TRBV7-8	TRBJ1-1	NA	NA	CASSLFARTVNTEAFF	TGTGCCAGCAGCTTATTCGCTAGGACGGTGAACACTGAAGCTTTCTTT
TRBV3-1	TRBJ1-5	NA	many	CASSQGVSGQPQHF	TGTGCCAGCAGCCAAGGAGTATCGGGGCAGCCCCAGCATTTT
TRBV7-2	TRBJ2-7	NA	many	CASSFGPYEQYF	TGTGCCAGCAGCTTTGGGCCTTACGAGCAGTACTTC
TRBV12-3/TRBV12-4	TRBJ2-2	NA	NA	CASSLGGSTGELFF	TGTGCCAGCAGCCTCGGAGGGAGCACCGGGGAGCTGTTTTTT
TRBV24-1	TRBJ2-2	NA	many	CATSDFARGLTGELFF	TGTGCCACCAGTGATTTCGCCCGGGGGCTTACCGGGGAGCTGTTTTTT
TRBV20-1	TRBJ1-6	TRBD1	many	CSATGANSPLHF	TGCAGTGCGACAGGGGCTAATTCACCCCTCCACTTT
TRBV12-5	TRBJ1-2	NA	NA	CASGPGQLNNYGYTF	TGTGCTAGTGGTCCCGGACAGCTAAATAACTATGGCTACACCTTC
TRBV7-2	TRBJ1-1	NA	NA	CASSSFGGTDTEAFF	TGTGCCAGCAGCTCATTCGGGGGGACGGACACTGAAGCTTTCTTT
TRBV20-1	TRBJ1-1	NA	NA	CSSKMNTEAFF	TGCAGTTCAAAGATGAACACTGAAGCTTTCTTT
TRBV6-5	TRBJ2-2	NA	few	CASSYSIFRPPNTGELFF	TGTGCCAGCAGTTACTCGATATTCAGGCCTCCGAACACCGGGGAGCTGTTTTTT
TRBV9	TRBJ1-2	NA	NA	CASSVDDYGYTF	TGTGCCAGCAGCGTAGACGATTATGGCTACACCTTC
TRBV27	TRBJ2-1	NA	NA	CASSLLPPRPGEQFF	TGTGCCAGCAGTTTATTGCCGCCCAGGCCCGGTGAGCAGTTCTTC
TRBV4-3	TRBJ2-1	TRBD2	NA	CASSQVVSGTSQIF	TGCGCCAGCAGCCAAGTGGTTTCTGGGACTAGTCAGATCTTC
TRBV7-2	TRBJ2-1	NA	many	CASSLTFRANEQFF	TGTGCCAGCAGCCTCACCTTTAGGGCCAATGAGCAGTTCTTC
TRBV5-6	TRBJ2-3	NA	few	CASSLVTGVRGDTQYF	TGTGCCAGCAGCTTGGTGACGGGAGTTCGTGGGGATACGCAGTATTTT
TRBV5-6	TRBJ1-6	TRBD1	NA	CASSSDRGNSPLHF	TGTGCCAGCAGCTCGGACAGGGGCAATTCACCCCTCCACTTT
TRBV20-1	TRBJ1-1	NA	many	CSAIEGNRWKAFF	TGCAGTGCCATCGAGGGGAACCGCTGGAAAGCTTTCTTT
TRBV24-1	TRBJ2-2	TRBD2	many	CATSALRGNGELFF	TGTGCCACCAGTGCCCTGCGGGGGAACGGGGAGCTGTTTTTT
TRBV12-3/TRBV12-4	TRBJ1-4	NA	many	CASSAWGGEKLFF	TGTGCCAGCAGCGCCTGGGGTGGTGAAAAACTGTTTTTT
TRBV7-9	TRBJ2-2	TRBD1	many	CASKPMDRTGELFF	TGTGCCAGCAAACCGATGGACAGGACCGGGGAGCTGTTTTTT
TRBV7-2	TRBJ1-2	NA	NA	CASSPRQVVNYGYTF	TGTGCCAGCAGCCCCCGACAGGTTGTTAACTATGGCTACACCTTC
TRBV5-1	TRBJ2-1	TRBD2	few	CASSLDAGGLEQFF	TGCGCCAGCAGCTTGGATGCGGGAGGGCTTGAGCAGTTCTTC
TRBV12-3/TRBV12-4	TRBJ1-6	NA	NA	CASSLGQGYNSPLHF	TGTGCCAGCAGTTTAGGGCAGGGCTATAATTCACCCCTCCACTTT
TRBV4-3	TRBJ2-7	TRBD2	NA	CASSQQGLAGYEQYF	TGCGCCAGCAGCCAACAGGGACTAGCGGGATACGAGCAGTACTTC
TRBV20-1	TRBJ1-5	NA	NA	CSARRDGYQPQHF	TGCAGTGCTAGAAGGGACGGCTATCAGCCCCAGCATTTT
TRBV4-2	TRBJ2-6	NA	many	CASSQDPGRSGANVLTF	TGTGCCAGCAGCCAAGATCCAGGCCGCTCTGGGGCCAACGTCCTGACTTTC
TRBV5-1	TRBJ1-1	NA	many	CASTTNAGSTEAFF	TGCGCCAGCACTACCAATGCAGGGTCCACTGAAGCTTTCTTT
TRBV7-9	TRBJ2-7	NA	many	CASADTYEQYF	TGTGCCAGCGCTGACACCTACGAGCAGTACTTC
TRBV24-1	TRBJ2-1	NA	many	CATSDPRRQAEQFF	TGTGCCACCAGTGACCCCCGCAGACAGGCTGAGCAGTTCTTC
TRBV4-1	TRBJ2-1	TRBD2	many	CASSHDTSGRINEQFF	TGCGCCAGCAGCCATGATACTAGCGGGAGGATCAATGAGCAGTTCTTC
TRBV5-6	TRBJ2-6	NA	many	CASSLVHSGANVLTF	TGTGCCAGCAGCTTGGTTCACTCTGGGGCCAACGTCCTGACTTTC
TRBV27	TRBJ1-1	TRBD1	many	CASRQGQGYTEAFF	TGTGCCAGCAGACAGGGACAGGGGTACACTGAAGCTTTCTTT
TRBV10-3	TRBJ2-2	TRBD2	many	CAISGASGSPGELFF	TGTGCCATCAGCGGCGCTAGCGGGAGCCCCGGGGAGCTGTTTTTT
TRBV13	TRBJ2-1	NA	NA	CASSLRLAGYEQFF	TGTGCCAGCAGCTTAAGGCTAGCAGGGTATGAGCAGTTCTTC
TRBV4-1	TRBJ2-7	TRBD2	few	CASSGGSSYEQYF	TGCGCCAGCAGCGGCGGGAGCTCCTACGAGCAGTACTTC
TRBV20-1	TRBJ2-7	NA	many	CSASGSGLLEQYF	TGCAGTGCTAGCGGCAGTGGCCTCCTCGAGCAGTACTTC
TRBV6-2/TRBV6-3	TRBJ2-1	TRBD2	many	CASTWLAGGRNEQFF	TGTGCCAGCACGTGGCTAGCGGGAGGGAGAAATGAGCAGTTCTTC
TRBV20-1	TRBJ2-3	NA	many	CSYTVQTDTQYF	TGCAGCTACACCGTGCAGACAGATACGCAGTATTTT
TRBV24-1	TRBJ2-1	NA	many	CATSDWTNRNEQFF	TGTGCCACCAGTGATTGGACGAACCGGAATGAGCAGTTCTTC
TRBV3-1	TRBJ2-5	TRBD2	many	CASSPTSGRAGQETQYF	TGTGCCAGCAGCCCTACTAGCGGGAGGGCGGGCCAAGAGACCCAGTACTTC